This T cell receptor (beta chain) was recorded in a study of lymphopenia after photon versus proton radiotherapy. Study-level points and caveats: Proton therapy kept repertoires fairly stable, unlike photons, which gained effector/memory cells. Authors raise, but do not show, better survival with proton therapy.

The germline V gene has CDR1 SGHRS and CDR2 YFSETQ. Trimming removed 3 bases from V and 6 bases from J; junction bases left unmatched: 5. CDR3 length equals 15 residues. Assay: immunoSEQ multiplex PCR; the TCRdb copy retains only in-frame clones and omits some. The repertoire holds about 25,000 clones, with 75% to 90% as singletons. Points on this clone: As yet, its antigen is unknown.

The specimen was peripheral blood, collected from a patient treated with photon-based radiotherapy. This clonotype was sampled from a woman between 50 and 59 years old with pancreatic cancer. The chain is built from TRBV5-1 and TRBJ2-1; 11 bases agree with TRBD2. The CDR3 loop reads CASSSGTSGSNEQFF. In DNA, the CDR3 is TGCGCCAGCAGCTCGGGGACTAGCGGTTCCAATGAGCAGTTCTTC.